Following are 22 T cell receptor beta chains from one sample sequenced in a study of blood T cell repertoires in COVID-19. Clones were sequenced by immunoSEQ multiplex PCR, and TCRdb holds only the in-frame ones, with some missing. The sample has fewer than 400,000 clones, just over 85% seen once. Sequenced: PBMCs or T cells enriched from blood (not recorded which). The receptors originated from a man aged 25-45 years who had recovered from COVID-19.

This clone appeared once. The CDR3 region has the DNA TGTGCCACAGCTAAGCGGGAAGAGACCCAGTACTTC. Protein sequence: CATAKREETQYF. The gene calls are TRBV13 and TRBJ2-5; D is possibly TRBD2 (6 bases). V was pared by 10 bases and J by 3 bases, with 12 bases between. The CDR3 consists of 12 residues. Germline V gives CDR1 PRHDT, CDR2 FYEKMQ (reference sequence).

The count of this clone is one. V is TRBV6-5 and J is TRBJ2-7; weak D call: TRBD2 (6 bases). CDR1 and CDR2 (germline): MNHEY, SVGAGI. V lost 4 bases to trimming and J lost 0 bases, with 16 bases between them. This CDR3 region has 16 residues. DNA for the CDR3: TGTGCCAGCAGTTCTCCCCGGGACTCCAGCTCCTACGAGCAGTACTTC. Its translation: CASSSPRDSSSYEQYF.

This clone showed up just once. This chain's CDR3 is CATSRDPTGLDGYTF. CDR3 coding DNA: TGTGCCACCAGCAGAGATCCGACAGGCCTCGATGGCTACACCTTC. This chain links TRBV15 with TRBJ1-2; possibly TRBD1 for D (6 bases). The CDR3 totals 15 residues. V gave up 0 bases and J gave up 6 bases, with 14 bases separating them. Germline V gives CDR1 LNHNV, CDR2 YYDKDF (reference sequence).

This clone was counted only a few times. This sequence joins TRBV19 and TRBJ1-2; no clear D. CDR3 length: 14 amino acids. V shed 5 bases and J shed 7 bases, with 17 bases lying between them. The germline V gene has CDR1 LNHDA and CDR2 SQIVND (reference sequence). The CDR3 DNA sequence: TGTGCCAGTAGTCTGGGCCAACGCGCAGGTGGCTACACCTTC. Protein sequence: CASSLGQRAGGYTF.

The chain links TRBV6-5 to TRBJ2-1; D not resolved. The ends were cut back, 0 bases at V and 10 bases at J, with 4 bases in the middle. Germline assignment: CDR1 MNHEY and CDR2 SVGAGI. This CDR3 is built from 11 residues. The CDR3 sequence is CASSYSLEQFF. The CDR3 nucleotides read TGTGCCAGCAGTTACTCCCTAGAGCAGTTCTTC.

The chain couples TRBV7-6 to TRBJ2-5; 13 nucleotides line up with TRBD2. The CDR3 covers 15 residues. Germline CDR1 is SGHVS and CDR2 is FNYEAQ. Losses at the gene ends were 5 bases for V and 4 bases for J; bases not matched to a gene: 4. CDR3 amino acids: CASSTRLAGGETQYF. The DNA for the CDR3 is TGTGCCAGCAGCACCCGACTAGCGGGAGGAGAGACCCAGTACTTC.

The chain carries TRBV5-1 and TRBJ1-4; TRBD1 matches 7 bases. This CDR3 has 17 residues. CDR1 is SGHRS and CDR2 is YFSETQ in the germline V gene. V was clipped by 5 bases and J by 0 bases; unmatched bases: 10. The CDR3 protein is CASRDRTGTSTNEKLFF. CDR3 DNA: TGCGCCAGCAGGGACCGGACAGGAACTTCAACTAATGAAAAACTGTTTTTT.

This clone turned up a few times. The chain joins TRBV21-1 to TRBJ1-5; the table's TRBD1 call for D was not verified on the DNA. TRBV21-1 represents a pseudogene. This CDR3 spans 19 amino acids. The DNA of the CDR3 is TGTGCCAGCGTCTCCTTCCGTGGACAGAGGATCGATAGCAATCAGCCCCAGCATTTT. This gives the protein CASVSFRGQRIDSNQPQHF.

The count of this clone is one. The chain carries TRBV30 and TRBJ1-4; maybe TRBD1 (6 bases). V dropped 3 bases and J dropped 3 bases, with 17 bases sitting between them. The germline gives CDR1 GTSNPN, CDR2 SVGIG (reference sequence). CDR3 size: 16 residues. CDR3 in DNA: TGTGCCTGGAGCCCCAATCCGGGACAATCTAATGAAAAACTGTTTTTT. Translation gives CAWSPNPGQSNEKLFF.

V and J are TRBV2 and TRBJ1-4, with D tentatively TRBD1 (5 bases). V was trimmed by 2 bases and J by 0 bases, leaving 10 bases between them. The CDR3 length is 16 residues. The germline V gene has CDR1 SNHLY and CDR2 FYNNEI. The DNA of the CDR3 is TGTGCCAGCAGTGAACAGGGAAGCGCAACTAATGAAAAACTGTTTTTT. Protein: CASSEQGSATNEKLFF.

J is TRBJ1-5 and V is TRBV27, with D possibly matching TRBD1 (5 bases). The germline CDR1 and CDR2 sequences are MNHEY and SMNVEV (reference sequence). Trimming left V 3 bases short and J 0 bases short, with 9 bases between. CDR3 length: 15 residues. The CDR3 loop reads CASSFGQPSNQPQHF. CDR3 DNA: TGTGCCAGCAGTTTCGGACAACCTAGCAATCAGCCCCAGCATTTT.

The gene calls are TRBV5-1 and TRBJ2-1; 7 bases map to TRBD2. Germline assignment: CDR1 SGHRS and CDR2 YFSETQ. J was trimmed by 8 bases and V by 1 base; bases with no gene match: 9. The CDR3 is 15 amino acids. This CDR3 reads CASSLSGRGRDEQFF. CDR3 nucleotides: TGCGCCAGCAGCTTGTCAGGGAGGGGACGGGATGAGCAGTTCTTC.

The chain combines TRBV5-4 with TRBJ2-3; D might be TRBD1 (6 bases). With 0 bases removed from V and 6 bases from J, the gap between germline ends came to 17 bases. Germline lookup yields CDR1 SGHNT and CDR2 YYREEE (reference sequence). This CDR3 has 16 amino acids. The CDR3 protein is CASSLEGVVKGDTQYF. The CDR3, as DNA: TGTGCCAGCAGCTTGGAGGGGGTGGTCAAAGGTGATACGCAGTATTTT. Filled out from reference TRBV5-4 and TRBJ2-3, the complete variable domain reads ETGVTQSPTHLIKTRGQQVTLRCSSQSGHNTVSWYQQALGQGPQFIFQYYREEENGRGNFPPRFSGLQFPNYSSELNVNALELDDSALYLCASSLEGVVKGDTQYFGPGTRLTVL.

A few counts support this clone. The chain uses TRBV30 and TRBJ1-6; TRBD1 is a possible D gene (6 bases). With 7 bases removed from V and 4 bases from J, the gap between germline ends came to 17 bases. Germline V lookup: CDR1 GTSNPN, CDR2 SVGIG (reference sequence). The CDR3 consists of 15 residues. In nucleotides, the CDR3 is TGTGCCTTCACCCGGGGGGCCCGTTATAATTCACCCCTCCACTTT. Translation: CAFTRGARYNSPLHF.

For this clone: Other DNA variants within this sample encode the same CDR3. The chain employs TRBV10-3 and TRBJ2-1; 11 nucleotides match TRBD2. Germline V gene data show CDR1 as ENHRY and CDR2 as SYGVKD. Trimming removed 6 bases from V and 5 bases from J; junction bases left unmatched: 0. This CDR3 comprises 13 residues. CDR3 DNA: TGTGCCATCAGGGGACTAGCGGACAATGAGCAGTTCTTC. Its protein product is CAIRGLADNEQFF.

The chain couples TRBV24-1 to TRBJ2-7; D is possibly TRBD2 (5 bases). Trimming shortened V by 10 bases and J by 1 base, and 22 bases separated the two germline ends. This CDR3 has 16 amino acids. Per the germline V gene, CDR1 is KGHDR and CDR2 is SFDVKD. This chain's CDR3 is CATEARRGDTSYEQYF. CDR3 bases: TGTGCCACGGAGGCTCGGCGTGGTGACACATCCTACGAGCAGTACTTC.

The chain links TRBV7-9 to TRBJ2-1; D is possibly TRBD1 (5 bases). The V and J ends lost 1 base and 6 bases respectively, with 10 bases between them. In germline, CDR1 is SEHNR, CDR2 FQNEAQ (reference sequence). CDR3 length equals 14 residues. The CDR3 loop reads CASSLDGRANEQFF. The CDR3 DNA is TGTGCCAGCAGCTTAGACGGCAGGGCCAATGAGCAGTTCTTC.

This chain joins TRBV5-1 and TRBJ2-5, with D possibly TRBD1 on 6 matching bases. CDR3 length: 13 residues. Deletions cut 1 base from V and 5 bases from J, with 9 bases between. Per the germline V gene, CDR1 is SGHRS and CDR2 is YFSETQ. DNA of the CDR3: TGCGCCAGCAGCTTGACAGGGTACGAGACCCAGTACTTC. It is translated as CASSLTGYETQYF.

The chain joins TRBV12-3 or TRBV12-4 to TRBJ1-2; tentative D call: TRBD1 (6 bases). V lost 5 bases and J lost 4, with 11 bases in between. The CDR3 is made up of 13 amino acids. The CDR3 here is CASSAQGVYGYTF. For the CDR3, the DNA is TGTGCCAGCAGTGCACAGGGAGTCTATGGCTACACCTTC.

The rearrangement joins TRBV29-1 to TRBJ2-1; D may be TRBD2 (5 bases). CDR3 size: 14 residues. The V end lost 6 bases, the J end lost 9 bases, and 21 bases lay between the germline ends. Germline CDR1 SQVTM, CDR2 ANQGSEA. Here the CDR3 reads CSVHPGYPSGEQFF. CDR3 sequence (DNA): TGCAGCGTGCACCCGGGATACCCCAGTGGTGAGCAGTTCTTC.

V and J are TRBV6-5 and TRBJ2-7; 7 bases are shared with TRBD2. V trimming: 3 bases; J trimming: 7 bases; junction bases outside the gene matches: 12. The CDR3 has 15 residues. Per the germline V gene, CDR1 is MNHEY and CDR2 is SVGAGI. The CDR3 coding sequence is TGTGCCAGCAGTTATTGGGCCAGAGCGGGACGGGAGCAGTACTTC. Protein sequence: CASSYWARAGREQYF.

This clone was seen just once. CDR3 DNA sequence: TGTGCCAGCAGGCTAGCGGGGCCCCGGTACGAGCAGTACTTC. Amino acid sequence: CASRLAGPRYEQYF. V gene TRBV27 combines with J gene TRBJ2-7; 9 nucleotides agree with TRBD2. This CDR3 is built from 14 residues. CDR1 MNHEY and CDR2 SMNVEV come from the germline V gene (reference sequence). V dropped 6 bases and J dropped 4; count of bases not matched to a gene: 7.